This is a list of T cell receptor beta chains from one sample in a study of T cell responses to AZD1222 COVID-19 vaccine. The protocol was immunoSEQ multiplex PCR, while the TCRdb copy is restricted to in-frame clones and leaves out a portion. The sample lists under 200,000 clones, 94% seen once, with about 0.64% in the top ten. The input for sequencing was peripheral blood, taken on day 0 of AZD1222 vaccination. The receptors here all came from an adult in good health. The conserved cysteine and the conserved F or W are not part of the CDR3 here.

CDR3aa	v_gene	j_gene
ASSLINSPLH	TRBV27	TRBJ1-6
ASSLSWQPNEKLF	TRBV27	TRBJ1-4
ASSLVRENIGKQY	TRBV27	TRBJ2-7
ASSEGQALPQH	TRBV18	TRBJ1-5
ASSSGVIGPGVVSDTQY	TRBV10-2	TRBJ2-3
ASSFGQGNYEQY	TRBV27	TRBJ2-7
ASSFRPEQSNYGYT	TRBV5-1	TRBJ1-2
ASISGTGGEENQPQH	TRBV21-1	TRBJ1-5
ASSTRQVEQF	TRBV11-2	TRBJ2-1
ASSPDRAQPQH	TRBV7-2	TRBJ1-5
ASSFQGAGGPEQY	TRBV7-2	TRBJ2-7
ASSDPGLAGGETQY	TRBV2	TRBJ2-5
ASSFWGLRGPDTEAF	TRBV5-6	TRBJ1-1
ASIPTVDRKYGYT	TRBV28	TRBJ1-2
ASSLSRNTEAF	TRBV12-3/TRBV12-4	TRBJ1-1
ASSLESLGGGKNTGELF	TRBV13	TRBJ2-2
ASSPAPEGQPQH	TRBV6-4	TRBJ1-5
ASSETHTGELF	TRBV10-2	TRBJ2-2
ASSPSPPVDTQY	TRBV18	TRBJ2-3
ASSVEGDRVSPLH	TRBV9	TRBJ1-6
ASSLPGAYNEQF	TRBV7-9	TRBJ2-1
ATSRRLASGYNEQF	TRBV15	TRBJ2-1
ASSLSAGDYEQY	TRBV5-1	TRBJ2-7
ASSTSGSLGEQF	TRBV7-8	TRBJ2-1
ASSYSPGLNTEAF	TRBV6-6	TRBJ1-1
ASSQRGGRAEETQY	TRBV3-1/TRBV3-2	TRBJ2-5
ASSPGRGLGGAF	TRBV5-6	TRBJ1-1
ASSLLPLSMNTEAF	TRBV28	TRBJ1-1
ASSAPTGFWNTEAF	TRBV9	TRBJ1-1
ASSYGNTIY	TRBV6-5	TRBJ1-3
ASSVLAGEGSYEQY	TRBV28	TRBJ2-7
ASSPSFSGNTIY	TRBV14	TRBJ1-3
SVGTGGQPQH	TRBV29-1	TRBJ1-5
ASSQTGRIYEQY	TRBV5-5	TRBJ2-7
ASSSRSEAF	TRBV28	TRBJ1-1
ASSPLAGVYNEQF	TRBV18	TRBJ2-1
ASSGGGSYEQY	TRBV6-5	TRBJ2-7